These T cell receptor beta chains were read from a single sample in a study of T-cell reconstitution after alpha-beta-depleted transplantation in children. MiXCR was run by TCRdb on the PCR reads, yielding one entry per CDR3 protein. The sample holds about 610,000 distinct CDR3 sequences, about 11% seen once. Sequenced here: PBMCs from the stem cell graft donor, sampled from the stem cell graft. Every receptor here comes from a human donor who donated a stem cell graft to a child with acute myeloid leukemia. Each CDR3 is given with its conserved first and last residue. A D gene is named only where the DNA matches it firmly. Clone size is given for some rows only: seen once, a few or many times, or a class if the clone is expanded.

>TRBJ2-7|TRBV29-1|.|.
TGCAGCGTACGACACGAGGCTGCCTCCTACGAGCAGTACTTC
CSVRHEAASYEQYF
>TRBJ2-1|TRBV6-5|.|.
TGTGCCAGCAGTTACAGGTCTGCGGCCTCCTACAATGAGCAGTTCTTC
CASSYRSAASYNEQFF
>TRBJ2-2|TRBV6-5|.|TRBD2
TGTGCCAGCAGTTCTGGAGCGGGAGGGGGCACCGGGGAGCTGTTTTTT
CASSSGAGGGTGELFF
>TRBJ2-3|TRBV12-3/TRBV12-4|.|.
TGTGCCAGCTCCAGTAGGGAAGGGTCAGGAGATACGCAGTATTTT
CASSSREGSGDTQYF
>TRBJ2-1|TRBV6-1|many|TRBD2
TGTGCCAGCAGCAGCCTCAAGGGACTAGCGGCTGGCAATGAGCAGTTCTTC
CASSSLKGLAAGNEQFF
>TRBJ1-1|TRBV4-3|.|.
TGCGCCAGCAAGTATAATACAGGGATGAACACTGAAGCTTTCTTT
CASKYNTGMNTEAFF
>TRBJ2-2|TRBV11-3|.|.
TGTGCCAGCAGCTTAGAATTTGGCACCGGGGAGCTGTTTTTT
CASSLEFGTGELFF
>TRBJ2-3|TRBV6-5|few|.
TGTGCCAGCAGTTCCACTGGGGGGCCGGATACGCAGTATTTT
CASSSTGGPDTQYF
>TRBJ1-4|TRBV6-1|few|.
TGTGCCAGCAGTGCCCGGGCCGTTACTGCAACTAATGAAAAACTGTTTTTT
CASSARAVTATNEKLFF
>TRBJ2-5|TRBV29-1|many|TRBD2
TGCAGCGCGATGCTGACTAGCGGGAGGGGAGAGACCCAGTACTTC
CSAMLTSGRGETQYF
>TRBJ1-2|TRBV9|.|TRBD1
TGTGCCAGCAGCCCGGGGGCAGGGGGGCACTATGGCTACACCTTC
CASSPGAGGHYGYTF
>TRBJ2-7|TRBV5-1|few|.
TGCGCCAGCAGCTTGACCGACAGGGAGCAGTACTTC
CASSLTDREQYF
>TRBJ2-7|TRBV7-9|many|.
TGTGCCAGCAGCTTAATTCGAGCGGGTCCCTACGAGCAGTACTTC
CASSLIRAGPYEQYF
>TRBJ2-7|TRBV4-3|few|.
TGCGCCAGCAGCCGCTCGGGACAAGGCGTCTACGAGCAGTACTTC
CASSRSGQGVYEQYF
>TRBJ2-7|TRBV12-3/TRBV12-4|.|TRBD2
TGTGCCAGCAGTTTAAGCAGCGGGGGGAGCGAGCAGTACTTC
CASSLSSGGSEQYF
>TRBJ1-4|TRBV6-1|few|TRBD1
TGTGCCTCCACGGCGGGGACAGGCGGACCAAAACTGTTTTTT
CASTAGTGGPKLFF